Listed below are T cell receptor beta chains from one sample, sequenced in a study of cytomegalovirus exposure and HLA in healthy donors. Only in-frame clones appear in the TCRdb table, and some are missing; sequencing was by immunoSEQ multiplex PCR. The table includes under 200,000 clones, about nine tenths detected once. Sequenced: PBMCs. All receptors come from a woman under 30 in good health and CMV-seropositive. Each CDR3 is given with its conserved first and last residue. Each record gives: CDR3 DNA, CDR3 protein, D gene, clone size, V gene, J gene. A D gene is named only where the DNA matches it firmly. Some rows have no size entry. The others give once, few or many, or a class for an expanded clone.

TGCGCCAGCAGGAGCGTTACCCAAGAGACCCAGTACTTC	CASRSVTQETQYF	.	.	TRBV5-1	TRBJ2-5
TGTGCCAGCAGACAGGGGGCAGCTAGCGGACCCTACGAGCAGTACTTC	CASRQGAASGPYEQYF	TRBD1	.	TRBV7-9	TRBJ2-7
TGCGCCAGCAGCTTGGGGGACAGGGGGCGCGGAGCTTTCTTT	CASSLGDRGRGAFF	TRBD1	once	TRBV5-1	TRBJ1-1
TGTGCCAGCCGCGAGCGGGAGAAGGGCTACGAGCAGTACTTC	CASREREKGYEQYF	TRBD2	.	TRBV11-1	TRBJ2-7
TGCGCCAGCAGCTCCCCATTAGCGGGAGGGCTTGGGGAGACCCAGTACTTC	CASSSPLAGGLGETQYF	TRBD2	.	TRBV5-1	TRBJ2-5
TGTGCCAGCAGTGAAGGGACTAGCGGGAGCAATGAGCAGTTCTTC	CASSEGTSGSNEQFF	TRBD2	.	TRBV6-1	TRBJ2-1
TGTGCCAGCGGACTAGACATCTCAAATGAGCAGTTCTTC	CASGLDISNEQFF	TRBD2	.	TRBV5-8	TRBJ2-1
TGTGCTAGCAGCTTAGAAAGTTCTGGGTCGGAGGAGTTCTTC	CASSLESSGSEEFF	.	.	TRBV7-7	TRBJ2-1
TGTGCCAGTAGTAGGTTGGGCGGGCACACCGGGGAGCTGTTTTTT	CASSRLGGHTGELFF	.	.	TRBV19	TRBJ2-2
TGTGCCAGCAGTGGGCAGGGGTCTAATGAAAAACTGTTTTTT	CASSGQGSNEKLFF	.	.	TRBV2	TRBJ1-4
TGTGCCAGCAGCCAAGGACTAGCAGCCGGCACAGATACGCAGTATTTT	CASSQGLAAGTDTQYF	TRBD2	.	TRBV4-2	TRBJ2-3
TGCGCCAGCAGCCACCTCGGACAGGGGGCCCAAGAGACCCAGTACTTC	CASSHLGQGAQETQYF	TRBD1	.	TRBV4-1	TRBJ2-5
TGTGCCAGCAGCTCTCCTGATTCCTTCGGCTATGGCTACACCTTC	CASSSPDSFGYGYTF	.	.	TRBV7-9	TRBJ1-2
TGCGCCAGCAGCTACATATACACGGGCTCCTACGAGCAGTACTTC	CASSYIYTGSYEQYF	.	.	TRBV4-3	TRBJ2-7
TGTGCCAGTAGTATAAAATCCGGGACAGGGGTAGAGACCCAGTACTTC	CASSIKSGTGVETQYF	TRBD1	.	TRBV19	TRBJ2-5
TGCGCCAGCAGCCAAGTACTGTCTAGCGGGAGCCCCTACAATGAGCAGTTCTTC	CASSQVLSSGSPYNEQFF	TRBD2	.	TRBV4-3	TRBJ2-1
TGTGCCAGCAGCACAGCTGTCGGGAACACTGAAGCTTTCTTT	CASSTAVGNTEAFF	.	.	TRBV9	TRBJ1-1
TGTGCCAGCAGCTTAAATGGGGCCAGGGGCAATGAGCAGTTCTTC	CASSLNGARGNEQFF	.	.	TRBV7-3	TRBJ2-1
TGTGCCAGCAGCTTGGGTGGTGACAGGTCCTACGAGCAGTACTTC	CASSLGGDRSYEQYF	.	.	TRBV7-8	TRBJ2-7
TGTGCTAGTGGTTCCCCGGGCTCCTACAATGAGCAGTTCTTC	CASGSPGSYNEQFF	.	.	TRBV12-5	TRBJ2-1
TGTGCCTCCGAACTAGCGGGGACCTACAATGAGCAGTTCTTC	CASELAGTYNEQFF	TRBD2	.	TRBV7-9	TRBJ2-1
TGCAGCGTTGCGGGACAGGGGGGGCGGAACACTGAAGCTTTCTTT	CSVAGQGGRNTEAFF	TRBD1	.	TRBV29-1	TRBJ1-1
TGTGCCAGCAGTCGCGGCCCGGGTGAGCAGTTCTTC	CASSRGPGEQFF	.	.	TRBV7-3	TRBJ2-1
TGTGCCAGCAGCCCGGTCATGGGGGGACGCTCCTACAATGAGCAGTTCTTC	CASSPVMGGRSYNEQFF	.	.	TRBV7-9	TRBJ2-1
TGTGCCAGCAGCCGTGCCCAGGTGGAGACCCAGTACTTC	CASSRAQVETQYF	.	.	TRBV11-2	TRBJ2-5
TGCGCCAGCAGCCCGACAGGGGATGGGCTCACTGAAGCTTTCTTT	CASSPTGDGLTEAFF	TRBD1	.	TRBV5-1	TRBJ1-1
TGTGCCAGCAGCCAAGGTCTCCAGGGTTATCAGCCCCAGCATTTT	CASSQGLQGYQPQHF	.	.	TRBV4-2	TRBJ1-5
TGTGCCAGCAGCGTAGGACAGGGGGCCTTTGCCTATGGCTACACCTTC	CASSVGQGAFAYGYTF	TRBD1	.	TRBV5-4	TRBJ1-2
TGTGCCAGCACTGGGGGGGAGGGTTTATATGGCTACACCTTC	CASTGGEGLYGYTF	.	.	TRBV6-6	TRBJ1-2
TGTGCCAGCAGCTTGGGGCTCATCGGGGGCTACACCTTC	CASSLGLIGGYTF	.	.	TRBV5-4	TRBJ1-2
TGTGCCAGCAGCTCTCCTTGGGGAGCGGGTAACACCGGGGAGCTGTTTTTT	CASSSPWGAGNTGELFF	.	.	TRBV7-3	TRBJ2-2
TGTGCCAGCAGTGATGGACTAGCGGGAGGTCAGGTCGGGGAGCTGTTTTTT	CASSDGLAGGQVGELFF	TRBD2	.	TRBV2	TRBJ2-2
TGTGCCAGCAGCCCACAGGGTATAAGTCAGCCCCAGCATTTT	CASSPQGISQPQHF	.	.	TRBV28	TRBJ1-5
TGTGCCAGTAGTTTCGGCGGGGTAGCGGGTATCTTCTTC	CASSFGGVAGIFF	TRBD2	.	TRBV19	TRBJ2-1
TGCGCCAGCAGCTTGATGGGGTTGTTAGGCGGGGTCTCCTACAATGAGCAGTTCTTC	CASSLMGLLGGVSYNEQFF	.	.	TRBV5-1	TRBJ2-1
TGTGCCAGCAGTGAATTGACAGGGGGCCAAGAGACCCAGTACTTC	CASSELTGGQETQYF	TRBD1	.	TRBV25-1	TRBJ2-5
TGTGCCAGTAGTCCGTGGACTAGCGCTTCCTACGAGCAGTACTTC	CASSPWTSASYEQYF	TRBD2	once	TRBV19	TRBJ2-7
TGTGCCAGCAGTCCTTCGGTAGTCAGACAGGAAGTGGGGCTCCCTTTT	CASSPSVVRQEVGLPF	.	.	TRBV28	TRBJ1-1
TGTGCCAGCGGGAGGGACACCGGGGAGCTGTTTTTT	CASGRDTGELFF	TRBD2	.	TRBV6-4	TRBJ2-2
TGTGCCATTGGGCCAGCGGGAGTGAATGAGCAGTTCTTC	CAIGPAGVNEQFF	TRBD2	once	TRBV19	TRBJ2-1
TGTGCCAGCAGCTTAACTAGCGGTAGCTCCTACGAGCAGTACTTC	CASSLTSGSSYEQYF	TRBD2	.	TRBV7-2	TRBJ2-7
TGCGCCAGCAGTACAGGACAGGGGGCGAAAAGAAAGACCCAGTACTTC	CASSTGQGAKRKTQYF	TRBD1	once	TRBV10-1	TRBJ2-5
TGCGCCAGCAGTAAGAGCGGGGCTACCTACAATGAGCAGTTCTTC	CASSKSGATYNEQFF	TRBD2	.	TRBV10-1	TRBJ2-1
TGTGCCACCAGCAGAGACGGGAATCAGCCCCAGCATTTT	CATSRDGNQPQHF	.	.	TRBV15	TRBJ1-5
TGTGCCAGCTTACCCGCTCAGGGGGCAAGGGAGCAGTACTTC	CASLPAQGAREQYF	TRBD1	.	TRBV27	TRBJ2-7
TGTGCCAGCAGTAAACTAGATCACACAGATACGCAGTATTTT	CASSKLDHTDTQYF	.	once	TRBV7-8	TRBJ2-3
TGTGCCAGCTCACCTGAGTACGAGCAGTACTTC	CASSPEYEQYF	.	.	TRBV18	TRBJ2-7
TGTGCCAGCTCACCACCGGGACAGCTAAATGAAAAACTGTTTTTT	CASSPPGQLNEKLFF	TRBD1	.	TRBV18	TRBJ1-4
TGTGCCAGCAGCTTCTCGCTTAGCGACAGGGCGGATACGCAGTATTTT	CASSFSLSDRADTQYF	TRBD1	.	TRBV7-8	TRBJ2-3
TGTGCCAGCAGCGTAGGAGGGTTGGGACAGGGAGGGAATGAGCAGTTCTTC	CASSVGGLGQGGNEQFF	TRBD1	once	TRBV9	TRBJ2-1
TGTGCCGGACAGGACAGGGGGAACACCGGGGAGCTGTTTTTT	CAGQDRGNTGELFF	TRBD1	.	TRBV2	TRBJ2-2
TGTGCCAGCAGCTTGGGGACAGCCCAAGAGACCCAGTACTTC	CASSLGTAQETQYF	.	.	TRBV5-6	TRBJ2-5
TGCGCCAGCAAACTGACCATGACAGGTCAGAAAGACGGGGAGCTGTTTTTT	CASKLTMTGQKDGELFF	.	.	TRBV5-1	TRBJ2-2
TGTGCCAGCAGCCGGACTAGCGGGAGGGATGAGCAGTTCTTC	CASSRTSGRDEQFF	TRBD2	.	TRBV28	TRBJ2-1
TGTGCCAGCAGCTTTGACAAGTTTAACTATGGCTACACCTTC	CASSFDKFNYGYTF	.	few	TRBV5-4	TRBJ1-2